Below, 29 T cell receptor beta chains from the same sample are listed, as sequenced in a study of shared clonotypes between healthy human individuals. The protocol was immunoSEQ multiplex PCR, while the TCRdb copy is restricted to in-frame clones and leaves out a portion. This sample has 2 million to 3 million clones, with more than 85% found just once. The sequenced sample was naive CD4+ T cells from PBMCs. Subset in this sample: CD45RA+ positively selected. These receptors all come from a young man in good health. Some clones in this sample may be carry-over from other donors' samples.

The chain uses TRBV9 and TRBJ2-1; 7 bases match TRBD2. Germline V gives CDR1 SGDLS, CDR2 YYNGEE. This CDR3 contains 14 residues. With 6 bases clipped from V and 8 bases from J, the junction kept 11 bases outside the gene matches. In DNA form, the CDR3 reads TGTGCCAGCAAAGCTAGCGGTCAAAGCGATGAGCAGTTCTTC. It translates to CASKASGQSDEQFF.

This chain links TRBV18 with TRBJ1-3; no clear D. This CDR3 is 15 amino acids long. Germline loops: CDR1 KGHSH, CDR2 LQKENI. The V end lost 3 bases, the J end lost 0 bases, and 9 bases lay between the germline ends. The CDR3 DNA reads TGTGCCAGCTCACCCTTCGGGTACTCTGGAAACACCATATATTTT. Translating it yields CASSPFGYSGNTIYF.

This chain links TRBV28 with TRBJ1-3; TRBD1 is a possible D gene (6 bases). The CDR3 extends over 14 amino acids. V lost 5 bases, J lost 4 bases, and 12 bases lay in between. CDR1 and CDR2 (germline): MDHEN, SYDVKM. CDR3 sequence reads: CASSTAGVGNTIYF. In nucleotides, the CDR3 is TGTGCCAGCAGTACTGCAGGGGTAGGAAACACCATATATTTT.

CDR3 protein: CASRDTGGSAYGYTF. Here the CDR3 DNA reads TGTGCCAGTAGGGACACAGGGGGCTCTGCCTATGGCTACACCTTC. The chain is built from TRBV19 and TRBJ1-2; 9 nucleotides agree with TRBD1. V shed 6 bases, J shed 4 bases, and the junction held 9 bases outside the gene matches. The CDR3 runs 15 residues. Germline V CDR1 and CDR2: LNHDA, SQIVND (reference sequence).

This clone has only one observation. The sample has other DNA sequences that encode this CDR3 too. V is TRBV20-1 and J is TRBJ2-7; D gene ambiguous. V was pared by 6 bases and J by 3 bases, with 9 bases between. The CDR3 loop spans 11 amino acids. CDR1 and CDR2 from the germline V gene are DFQATT and SNEGSKA (reference sequence). Here the CDR3 DNA reads TGCAGTGCCAGCCTTGGCTACGAGCAGTACTTC. As protein: CSASLGYEQYF.

The chain couples TRBV19 to TRBJ1-1, with TRBD1 matching over 11 bases. This CDR3 is 16 amino acids long. Losses at the gene ends were 6 bases for V and 2 bases for J; bases not matched to a gene: 8. In germline, CDR1 is LNHDA, CDR2 SQIVND (reference sequence). CDR3 sequence: CASSGQGAGSNTEAFF. The CDR3 DNA reads TGTGCCAGTAGCGGACAGGGGGCAGGGTCCAACACTGAAGCTTTCTTT. Based on the CDR3 plus reference TRBV19 and TRBJ1-1, the full variable domain is DGGITQSPKYLFRKEGQNVTLSCEQNLNHDAMYWYRQDPGQGLRLIYYSQIVNDFQKGDIAEGYSVSREKKESFPLTVTSAQKNPTAFYLCASSGQGAGSNTEAFFGQGTRLTVV.

This clone was counted a single time. J is TRBJ2-7 and V is TRBV10-1; D uncertain. CDR1 and CDR2 (germline): WNHNN, SYGVQD (reference sequence). V was cut by 2 bases and J by 1 base, with 9 bases left in between. This CDR3 region has 14 residues. The CDR3 nucleotides read TGCGCCAGCAGTGAGAGGGCAGCTTCCTACGAGCAGTACTTC. Protein sequence: CASSERAASYEQYF.

This clone was counted between two and nine times. Different DNA sequences within this sample yield the same CDR3. The rearrangement uses TRBV7-2 and TRBJ2-5; no firm D call. The V end lost 0 bases, the J end lost 6 bases, and 5 bases lay between the germline ends. The V gene's germline CDR1 is SGHTA and CDR2 FQGNSA. This CDR3 has 12 amino acids. The DNA for the CDR3 is TGTGCCAGCAGCTTAGCAGGCCAGACCCAGTACTTC. Translated: CASSLAGQTQYF.

V usage is TRBV7-3 and J usage is TRBJ2-3; 11 positions agree with TRBD1. The CDR3 is made up of 15 amino acids. Germline V CDR1 and CDR2: SGHTA, FQGTGA. Trimming took 5 bases from V and 4 from J; bases not matched to a gene: 5. The CDR3 DNA sequence: TGTGCCAGCAGCCCGGGACAGGGGGTAGCAGATACGCAGTATTTT. Its protein is CASSPGQGVADTQYF.

V and J are TRBV5-1 and TRBJ2-3; D possibly corresponds to TRBD2 (5 bases). The CDR3 extends over 13 amino acids. Trimming shortened V by 4 bases and J by 5 bases, and 11 bases separated the two germline ends. CDR1 and CDR2 from the germline V gene are SGHRS and YFSETQ. DNA for the CDR3: TGCGCCAGCAGCGGGAGTTGGGGAGATACGCAGTATTTT. Its protein product is CASSGSWGDTQYF. Drawing the rest from reference TRBV5-1 and TRBJ2-3, the complete variable domain is KAGVTQTPRYLIKTRGQQVTLSCSPISGHRSVSWYQQTPGQGLQFLFEYFSETQRNKGNFPGRFSGRQFSNSRSEMNVSTLELGDSALYLCASSGSWGDTQYFGPGTRLTVL.

This chain joins TRBV29-1 and TRBJ2-1; D unresolved. V was clipped by 5 bases and J by 9 bases, with 14 bases between them. CDR1 is SQVTM and CDR2 is ANQGSEA in the germline V gene. The CDR3 totals 12 residues. The CDR3 sequence: CSVIWVFGEQFF. CDR3 sequence (DNA): TGCAGCGTTATTTGGGTTTTTGGTGAGCAGTTCTTC.

This chain links TRBV4-1 with TRBJ1-4; D is perhaps TRBD1 (5 bases). The germline gives CDR1 MGHRA, CDR2 YSYEKL. Between the trimmed V and J ends, which lost 2 bases and 2 bases, there was a span of 15 bases. This CDR3 is built from 17 residues. CDR3 bases: TGCGCCAGCAGCCAACTCCGAGTAGGGGCGACTAATGAAAAACTGTTTTTT. The encoded protein is CASSQLRVGATNEKLFF.

To note about this clone: Germline and junction disagree at one end, which may indicate a read error. The same CDR3 is also encoded by other DNA sequences in this sample. The chain recombines TRBV15 with TRBJ2-7; weak D call: TRBD1 (6 bases). Germline CDR1 and CDR2: LNHNV and YYDKDF (reference sequence). CDR3 size: 14 residues. The CDR3 is CATSRGQGLYEQYF. Here the CDR3 DNA reads TGTGCCACCAGCAGAGGTCAGGGGCTGTACGAACAGTACTTC.

The chain recombines TRBV19 with TRBJ1-1; TRBD1 aligns across 10 bases. CDR3 length: 15 residues. V shed 10 bases and J 5 bases; nucleotides not matched to a gene: 13. Germline CDR1 reads LNHDA; CDR2 reads SQIVND (reference sequence). Here the CDR3 reads CAIRPGQGLNTEAFF. For the CDR3, the DNA is TGTGCCATCAGACCGGGACAGGGGCTTAATACTGAAGCTTTCTTT.

This sequence joins TRBV2 and TRBJ2-5; the D gene is possibly TRBD1 (5 bases). TRBJ2-7 matches the DNA end more closely, so the J call is doubtful. The CDR3 consists of 14 residues. Germline V gives CDR1 SNHLY, CDR2 FYNNEI. CDR3 DNA sequence: TGTGCCAGCTGCGTCCAGGGTTTTTCCTACGAGCAGTACTTC. Residues: CASCVQGFSYEQYF.

J is TRBJ1-2 and V is TRBV19, with D uncertain. Germline V lookup: CDR1 LNHDA, CDR2 SQIVND (reference sequence). The CDR3 consists of 13 residues. Between the trimmed V and J ends, which lost 11 bases and 6 bases, there was a span of 19 bases. This CDR3 reads CAGRDPQKNGYTF. CDR3 DNA sequence: TGTGCCGGGCGGGATCCGCAGAAAAATGGCTACACCTTC.

In DNA, the CDR3 is TGTGCCAGCACTGGAGGGACCGGGACAGGCCCCTACGAGCAGTACTTC. This gives the protein CASTGGTGTGPYEQYF. The chain employs TRBV25-1 and TRBJ2-7; 8 nucleotides line up with TRBD1. Trimming cost V 7 bases and J 2 bases; bases outside gene matches: 13. CDR1 MGHDK and CDR2 SYGVNS come from the germline V gene. This CDR3 has 16 amino acids.

The rearrangement joins TRBV18 to TRBJ1-5; 8 bases map to TRBD1. This CDR3 is built from 15 residues. Germline V gene data show CDR1 as KGHSH and CDR2 as LQKENI. J lost 3 bases, V lost 3 bases, and 4 bases had no gene match. The CDR3, as DNA: TGTGCCAGCTCACCCGGGACAGGCGTCAATCAGCCCCAGCATTTT. Translated, it gives CASSPGTGVNQPQHF.

Note on this clone: This CDR3 is also generated by other DNA sequences in the sample. V usage is TRBV27 and J usage is TRBJ2-7; D perhaps matches TRBD2 (7 bases). CDR1 and CDR2 (germline): MNHEY, SMNVEV (reference sequence). This CDR3 is 14 amino acids long. Trimming shortened V by 5 bases and J by 3 bases, and 14 bases separated the two germline ends. The CDR3 sequence: CASSPRGGGYEQYF. The CDR3 coding sequence is TGTGCCAGCAGTCCGAGGGGGGGAGGCTACGAGCAGTACTTC.

CDR3 loop: CASNDRQTRGTQYF. The CDR3 DNA is TGTGCCAGTAACGACAGGCAGACGCGGGGTACGCAGTATTTT. The genes are TRBV19 and TRBJ2-3; D may correspond to TRBD1 or TRBD2 (6 bases each). The CDR3 has 14 amino acids. Germline V lookup: CDR1 LNHDA, CDR2 SQIVND (reference sequence). V was shortened by 7 bases and J by 8 bases, with 19 bases between the two germline ends.

This sequence joins TRBV11-2 and TRBJ2-1; a weak D match, TRBD2 (6 bases). Looked up from germline, CDR1 is SGHAT and CDR2 is FQNNGV. This CDR3 is 16 amino acids long. Deletions cut 1 base from V and 5 bases from J, with 15 bases between. The CDR3 DNA reads TGTGCCAGCAGCTTAGGGGCCGGAGGGCTAAACAATGAGCAGTTCTTC. It is translated as CASSLGAGGLNNEQFF.

The chain employs TRBV10-3 and TRBJ1-6; D remains ambiguous. The CDR3 has 15 residues. The germline V gene encodes CDR1 ENHRY and CDR2 SYGVKD. Trimming removed 0 bases at V and 8 bases at J, with 11 bases between. The CDR3, as DNA: TGTGCCATCAGTGAGTCTACAGCGGACGATTCACCCCTCCACTTT. It yields the protein CAISESTADDSPLHF.

The chain uses TRBV4-3 and TRBJ1-3, with D uncertain. The CDR3 is 16 residues long. The germline V gene has CDR1 LGHNA and CDR2 YSLEER. Deletions cut 0 bases from V and 2 bases from J, with 11 bases between. The CDR3 DNA reads as TGCGCCAGCAGCCAAGATCTTTCTGGGGCTGGAAACACCATATATTTT. Protein: CASSQDLSGAGNTIYF.

This clone appeared once. The V call is TRBV6-5, the J call TRBJ1-2; the D gene is possibly TRBD1 (6 bases). V lost 0 bases and J lost 2, with 13 bases in between. The germline V gene has CDR1 MNHEY and CDR2 SVGAGI. This CDR3 is built from 16 residues. As DNA, the CDR3 is TGTGCCAGCAGTTACTCGAGGGGGGGGTACAACTATGGCTACACCTTC. Its protein product is CASSYSRGGYNYGYTF.

To note about this clone: Other DNA sequences within the sample encode an identical CDR3. The rearrangement joins TRBV9 to TRBJ2-7; D is unresolved. The CDR3 length is 14 residues. Germline V gives CDR1 SGDLS, CDR2 YYNGEE. With 0 bases removed from V and 1 base from J, the gap between germline ends came to 8 bases. The CDR3 nucleotides read TGTGCCAGCAGCGTAGGCGCACGGTCCTACGAGCAGTACTTC. It encodes CASSVGARSYEQYF.

This clone has just one count. J is TRBJ1-3 and V is TRBV5-4; possibly TRBD1 for D (5 bases). Germline V CDR1 and CDR2: SGHNT, YYREEE (reference sequence). Trimming took off 9 bases at V and 0 bases at J, with 10 bases between the two ends. The CDR3 totals 13 residues. The CDR3 sequence is CAITGASGNTIYF. The DNA of the CDR3 is TGTGCCATCACAGGAGCCTCTGGAAACACCATATATTTT.

This chain links TRBV28 with TRBJ2-7; a possible D gene is TRBD2 (6 bases). This CDR3 spans 15 amino acids. Per germline, CDR1 MDHEN and CDR2 SYDVKM. V was shortened by 6 bases and J by 0 bases, with 15 bases between the two germline ends. The CDR3 DNA is TGTGCCAGCAGCCGGGACTCTCTCCCCTCCTACGAGCAGTACTTC. It yields the protein CASSRDSLPSYEQYF.

This clone was seen only once. The rearrangement joins TRBV9 to TRBJ2-3, with D perhaps matching TRBD2 (6 bases). CDR1 is SGDLS and CDR2 is YYNGEE in the germline V gene. Trimming took 4 bases from V and 0 from J, leaving 9 bases between them. This CDR3 spans 14 amino acids. In nucleotides, the CDR3 is TGTGCCAGCAGCCACAGCGGGAGCACAGATACGCAGTATTTT. Encoded protein: CASSHSGSTDTQYF.

CDR3 amino acids: CASSQDRQGRTDTQYF. The CDR3 nucleotides are TGCGCCAGCAGCCAAGATAGACAGGGACGCACAGATACGCAGTATTTT. This chain uses TRBV4-1 with TRBJ2-3; 7 bases are a match to TRBD1. Trimming cost V 0 bases and J 1 base; bases outside gene matches: 4. The V gene's germline CDR1 is MGHRA and CDR2 YSYEKL. The CDR3 covers 16 residues.